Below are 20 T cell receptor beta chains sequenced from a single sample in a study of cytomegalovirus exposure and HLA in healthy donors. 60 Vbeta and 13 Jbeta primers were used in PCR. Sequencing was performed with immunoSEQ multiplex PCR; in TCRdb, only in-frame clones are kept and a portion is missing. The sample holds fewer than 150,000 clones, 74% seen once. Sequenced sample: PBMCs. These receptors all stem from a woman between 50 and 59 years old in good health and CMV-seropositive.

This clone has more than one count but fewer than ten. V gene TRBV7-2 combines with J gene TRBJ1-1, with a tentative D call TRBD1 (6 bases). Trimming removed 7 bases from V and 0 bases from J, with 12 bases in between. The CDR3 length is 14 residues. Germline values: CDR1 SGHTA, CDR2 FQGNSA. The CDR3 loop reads CASKVGALNTEAFF. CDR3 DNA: TGTGCCAGCAAAGTGGGGGCGCTGAACACTGAAGCTTTCTTT.

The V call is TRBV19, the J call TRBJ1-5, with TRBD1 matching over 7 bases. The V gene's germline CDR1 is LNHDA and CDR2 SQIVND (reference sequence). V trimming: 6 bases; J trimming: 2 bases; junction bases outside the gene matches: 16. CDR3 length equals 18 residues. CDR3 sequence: CASREGRGNGDGNQPQHF. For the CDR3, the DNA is TGTGCCAGTAGAGAGGGCAGGGGGAACGGAGATGGCAATCAGCCCCAGCATTTT.

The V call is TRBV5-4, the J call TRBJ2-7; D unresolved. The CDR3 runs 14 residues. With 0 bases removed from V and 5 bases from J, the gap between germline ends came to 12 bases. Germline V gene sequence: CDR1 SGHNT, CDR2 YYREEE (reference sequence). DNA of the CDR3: TGTGCCAGCAGCTTGGAACGCCAGAGCGACGAGCAGTACTTC. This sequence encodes CASSLERQSDEQYF.

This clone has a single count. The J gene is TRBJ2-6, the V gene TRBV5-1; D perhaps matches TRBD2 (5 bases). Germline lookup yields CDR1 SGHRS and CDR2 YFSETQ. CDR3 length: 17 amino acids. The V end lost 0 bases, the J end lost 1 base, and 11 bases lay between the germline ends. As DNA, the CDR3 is TGCGCCAGCAGCTTGGGCGGGTTGGGGTCTGGGGCCAACGTCCTGACTTTC. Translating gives CASSLGGLGSGANVLTF.

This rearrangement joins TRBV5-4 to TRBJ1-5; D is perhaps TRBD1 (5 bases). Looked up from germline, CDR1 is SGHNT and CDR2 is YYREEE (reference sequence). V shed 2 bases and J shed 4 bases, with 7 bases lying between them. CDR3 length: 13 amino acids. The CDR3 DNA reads TGTGCCAGCAGCTTCGGGGGGAATCAGCCCCAGCATTTT. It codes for CASSFGGNQPQHF. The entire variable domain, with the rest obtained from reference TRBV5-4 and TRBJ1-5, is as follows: ETGVTQSPTHLIKTRGQQVTLRCSSQSGHNTVSWYQQALGQGPQFIFQYYREEENGRGNFPPRFSGLQFPNYSSELNVNALELDDSALYLCASSFGGNQPQHFGDGTRLSIL.

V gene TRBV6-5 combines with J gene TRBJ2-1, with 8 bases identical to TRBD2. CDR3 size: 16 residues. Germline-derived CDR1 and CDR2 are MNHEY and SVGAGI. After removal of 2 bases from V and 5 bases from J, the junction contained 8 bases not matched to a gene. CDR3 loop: CASSYLSSGGNNEQFF. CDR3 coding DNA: TGTGCCAGCAGTTACCTGTCGAGCGGGGGTAACAATGAGCAGTTCTTC.

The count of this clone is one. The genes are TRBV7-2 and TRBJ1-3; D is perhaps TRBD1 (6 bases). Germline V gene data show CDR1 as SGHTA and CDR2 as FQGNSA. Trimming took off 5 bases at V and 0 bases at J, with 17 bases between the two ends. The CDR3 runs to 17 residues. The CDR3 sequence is CASSRWWGLDSGNTIYF. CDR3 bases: TGTGCCAGCAGCCGATGGTGGGGGCTCGACTCTGGAAACACCATATATTTT.

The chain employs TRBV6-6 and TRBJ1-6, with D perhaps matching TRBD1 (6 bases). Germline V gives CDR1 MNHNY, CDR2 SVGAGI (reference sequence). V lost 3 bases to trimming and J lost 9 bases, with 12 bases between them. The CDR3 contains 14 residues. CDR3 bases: TGTGCCAGCAGTTATGGCAGGGGTAGTTCACCCCTCCACTTT. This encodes CASSYGRGSSPLHF.

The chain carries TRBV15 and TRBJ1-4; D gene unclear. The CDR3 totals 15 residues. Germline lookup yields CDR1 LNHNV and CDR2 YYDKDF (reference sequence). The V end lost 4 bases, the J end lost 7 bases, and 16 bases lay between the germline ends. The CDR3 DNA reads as TGTGCCACCAGCACGGCGCAGGCCAGTGGTGAAAAACTGTTTTTT. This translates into CATSTAQASGEKLFF. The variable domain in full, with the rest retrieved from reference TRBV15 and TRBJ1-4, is DAMVIQNPRYQVTQFGKPVTLSCSQTLNHNVMYWYQQKSSQAPKLLFHYYDKDFNNEADTPDNFQSRRPNTSFCFLDIRSPGLGDTAMYLCATSTAQASGEKLFFGSGTQLSVL.

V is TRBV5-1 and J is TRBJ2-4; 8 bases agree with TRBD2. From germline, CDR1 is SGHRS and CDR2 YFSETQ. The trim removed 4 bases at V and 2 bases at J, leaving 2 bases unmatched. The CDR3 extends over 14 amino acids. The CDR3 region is CASSAGGPKNIQYF. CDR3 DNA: TGCGCCAGCAGCGCGGGGGGACCCAAAAACATTCAGTACTTC.

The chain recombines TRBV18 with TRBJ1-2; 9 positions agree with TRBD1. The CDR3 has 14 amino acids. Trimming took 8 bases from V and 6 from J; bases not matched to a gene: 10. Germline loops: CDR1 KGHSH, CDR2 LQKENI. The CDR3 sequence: CASPTGGARDGYTF. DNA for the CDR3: TGTGCCAGCCCCACAGGGGGCGCAAGGGATGGCTACACCTTC.

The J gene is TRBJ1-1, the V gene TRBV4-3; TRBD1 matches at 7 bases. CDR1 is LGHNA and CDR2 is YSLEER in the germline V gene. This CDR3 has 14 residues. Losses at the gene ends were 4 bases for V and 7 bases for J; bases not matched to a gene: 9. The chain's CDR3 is CASSLLGQAVEAFF. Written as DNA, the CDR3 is TGCGCCAGCAGCCTTCTCGGACAGGCAGTTGAAGCTTTCTTT.

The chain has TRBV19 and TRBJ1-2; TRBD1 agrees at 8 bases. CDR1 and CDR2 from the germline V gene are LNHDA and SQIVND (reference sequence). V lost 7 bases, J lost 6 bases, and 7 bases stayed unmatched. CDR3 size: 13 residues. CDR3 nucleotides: TGTGCCAGTATGGGTCAGGGGGCTAATGGCTACACCTTC. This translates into CASMGQGANGYTF.

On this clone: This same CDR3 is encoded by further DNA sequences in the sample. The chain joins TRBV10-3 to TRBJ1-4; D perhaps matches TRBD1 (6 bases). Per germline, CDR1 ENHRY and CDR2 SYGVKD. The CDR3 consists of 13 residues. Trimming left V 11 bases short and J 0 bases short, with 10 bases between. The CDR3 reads CAARQATNEKLFF. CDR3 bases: TGTGCCGCCCGACAGGCAACTAATGAAAAACTGTTTTTT.

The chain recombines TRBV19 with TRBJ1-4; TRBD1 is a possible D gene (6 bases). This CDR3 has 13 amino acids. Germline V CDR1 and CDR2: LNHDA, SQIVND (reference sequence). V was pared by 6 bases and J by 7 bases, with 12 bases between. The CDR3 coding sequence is TGTGCCAGTAGGGACAGTTTTATTGAAAAACTGTTTTTT. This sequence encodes CASRDSFIEKLFF.

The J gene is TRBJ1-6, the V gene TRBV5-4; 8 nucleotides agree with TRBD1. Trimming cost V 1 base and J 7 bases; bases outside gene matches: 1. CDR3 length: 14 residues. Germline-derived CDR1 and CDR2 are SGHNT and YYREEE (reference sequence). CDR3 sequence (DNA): TGTGCCAGCAGCTTGACAGGGGGGAATTCACCCCTCCACTTT. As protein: CASSLTGGNSPLHF.

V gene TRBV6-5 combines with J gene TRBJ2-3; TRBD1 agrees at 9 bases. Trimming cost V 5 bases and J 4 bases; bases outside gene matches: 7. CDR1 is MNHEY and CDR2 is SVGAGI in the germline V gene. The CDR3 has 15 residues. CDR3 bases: TGTGCCAGCAGTCCACAGGGGGCGCCCCCAGATACGCAGTATTTT. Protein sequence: CASSPQGAPPDTQYF.

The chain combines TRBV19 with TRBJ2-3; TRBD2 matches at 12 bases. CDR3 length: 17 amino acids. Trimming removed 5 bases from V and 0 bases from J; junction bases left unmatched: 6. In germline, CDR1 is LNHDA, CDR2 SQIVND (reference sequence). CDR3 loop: CASSETSGGSSTDTQYF. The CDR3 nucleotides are TGTGCCAGTAGTGAGACTAGCGGGGGTTCTAGCACAGATACGCAGTATTTT.

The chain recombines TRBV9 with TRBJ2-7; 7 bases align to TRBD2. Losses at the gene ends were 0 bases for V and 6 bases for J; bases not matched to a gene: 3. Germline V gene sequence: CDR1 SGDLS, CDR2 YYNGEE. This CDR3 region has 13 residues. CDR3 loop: CASSVGGGGEQYF. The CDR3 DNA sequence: TGTGCCAGCAGCGTAGGGGGGGGAGGCGAGCAGTACTTC. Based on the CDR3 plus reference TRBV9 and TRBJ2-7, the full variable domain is DSGVTQTPKHLITATGQRVTLRCSPRSGDLSVYWYQQSLDQGLQFLIQYYNGEERAKGNILERFSAQQFPDLHSELNLSSLELGDSALYFCASSVGGGGEQYFGPGTRLTVT.

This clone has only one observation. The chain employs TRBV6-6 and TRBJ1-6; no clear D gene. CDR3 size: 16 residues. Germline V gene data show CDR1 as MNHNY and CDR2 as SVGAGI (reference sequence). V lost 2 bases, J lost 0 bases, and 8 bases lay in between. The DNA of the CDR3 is TGTGCCAGCAGTTACGATAGCGGCTCCTATAATTCACCCCTCCACTTT. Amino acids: CASSYDSGSYNSPLHF.